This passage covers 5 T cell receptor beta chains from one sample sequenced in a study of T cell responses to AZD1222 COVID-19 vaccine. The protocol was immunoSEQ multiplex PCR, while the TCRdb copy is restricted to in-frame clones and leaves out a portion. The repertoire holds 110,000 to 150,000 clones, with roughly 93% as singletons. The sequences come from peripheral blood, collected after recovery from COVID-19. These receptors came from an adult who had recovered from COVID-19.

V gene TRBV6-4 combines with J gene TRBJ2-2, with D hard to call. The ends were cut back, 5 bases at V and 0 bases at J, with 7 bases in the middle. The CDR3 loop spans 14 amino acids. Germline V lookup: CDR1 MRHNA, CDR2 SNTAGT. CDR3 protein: CASSSLANTGELFF. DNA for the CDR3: TGTGCCAGCAGTTCACTGGCGAACACCGGGGAGCTGTTTTTT.

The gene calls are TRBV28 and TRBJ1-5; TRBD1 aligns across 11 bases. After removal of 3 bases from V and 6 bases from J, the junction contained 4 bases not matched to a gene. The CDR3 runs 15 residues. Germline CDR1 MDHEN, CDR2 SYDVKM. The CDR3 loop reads CASSLGQGVGQPQHF. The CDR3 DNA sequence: TGTGCCAGCAGTTTGGGACAGGGGGTGGGTCAGCCCCAGCATTTT.

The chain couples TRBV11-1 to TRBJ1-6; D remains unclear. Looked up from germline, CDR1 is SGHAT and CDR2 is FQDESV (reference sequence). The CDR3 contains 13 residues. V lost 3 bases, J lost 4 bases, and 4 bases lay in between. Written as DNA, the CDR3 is TGTGCCAGCAGCTTGGGGTATAATTCACCCCTCCACTTT. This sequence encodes CASSLGYNSPLHF.

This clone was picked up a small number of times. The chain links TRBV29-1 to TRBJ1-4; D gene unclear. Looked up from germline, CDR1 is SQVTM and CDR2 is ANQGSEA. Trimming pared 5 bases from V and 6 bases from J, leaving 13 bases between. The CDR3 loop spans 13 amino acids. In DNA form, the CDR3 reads TGCAGCGTTAAACCCTCAGTGCATGAAAAACTGTTTTTT. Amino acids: CSVKPSVHEKLFF.

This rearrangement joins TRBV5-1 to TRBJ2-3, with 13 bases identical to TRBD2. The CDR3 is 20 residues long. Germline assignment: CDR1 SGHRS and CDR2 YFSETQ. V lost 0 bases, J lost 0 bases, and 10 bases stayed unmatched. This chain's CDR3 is CASSLARALAGGPSTDTQYF. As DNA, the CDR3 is TGCGCCAGCAGCTTGGCGAGGGCACTAGCGGGAGGGCCGAGCACAGATACGCAGTATTTT. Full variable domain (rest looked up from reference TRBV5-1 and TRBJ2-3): KAGVTQTPRYLIKTRGQQVTLSCSPISGHRSVSWYQQTPGQGLQFLFEYFSETQRNKGNFPGRFSGRQFSNSRSEMNVSTLELGDSALYLCASSLARALAGGPSTDTQYFGPGTRLTVL.